The 31 T cell receptor beta chains below come from one sample, sequenced in a study of T cell repertoires in cytomegalovirus infection. TCRdb called the reads again in MiXCR, with one record for every CDR3 protein. Of hundreds of thousands of distinct CDR3 sequences in the sample, around a third were seen once. These receptors' antigens are unknown. The sample here was cultured PBMCs, taken from culture after CMV antigen stimulation. Receptors were obtained from a human donor in good health (CMV status not recorded). Some clones in this sample may be carry-over from other donors' samples.

The chain combines TRBV6-5 with TRBJ2-3; D is unclear. The CDR3 is 15 amino acids. Per the germline V gene, CDR1 is MNHEY and CDR2 is SVGAGI. The V end lost 2 bases, the J end lost 2 bases, and 11 bases lay between the germline ends. CDR3 amino acids: CASSYRGSATDTQYF. The DNA of the CDR3 is TGTGCCAGCAGTTACCGAGGAAGCGCCACAGATACGCAGTATTTT.

The chain links TRBV18 to TRBJ2-5; TRBD1 aligns across 7 bases. J was trimmed by 5 bases and V by 5 bases; bases with no gene match: 8. Germline V gene data show CDR1 as KGHSH and CDR2 as LQKENI. The CDR3 is 14 amino acids. The CDR3 coding sequence is TGTGCCAGCTCATCGACAGGGTGGAAGGAGACCCAGTACTTC. Translating gives CASSSTGWKETQYF.

This rearrangement joins TRBV10-3 to TRBJ1-5; unclear D gene. This CDR3 spans 13 amino acids. The germline CDR1 and CDR2 sequences are ENHRY and SYGVKD. V was shortened by 10 bases and J by 11 bases, with 21 bases between the two germline ends. In DNA, the CDR3 is TGTGCCACCGATCACCCGGGATCTAAGTCCCAGCATTTT. This gives the protein CATDHPGSKSQHF.

The J gene is TRBJ2-7, the V gene TRBV4-3; 11 nucleotides agree with TRBD2. This CDR3 contains 16 residues. Trimming took 2 bases from V and 4 from J; bases not matched to a gene: 7. CDR1 and CDR2 (germline): LGHNA, YSLEER. As DNA, the CDR3 is TGCGCCAGCAGCCAACAACCTAGCGGGAGGCCGTACGAGCAGTACTTC. It encodes CASSQQPSGRPYEQYF.

The V call is TRBV20-1, the J call TRBJ2-5, with a possible D match to TRBD1 (5 bases). Germline V lookup: CDR1 DFQATT, CDR2 SNEGSKA (reference sequence). The V end was cut by 6 bases, the J end by 0 bases, with 8 bases between. The CDR3 totals 12 residues. The CDR3 sequence: CSATGYQETQYF. CDR3 DNA sequence: TGCAGTGCCACAGGTTACCAAGAGACCCAGTACTTC.

In this sample, this clonotype turned up a few times. The rearrangement joins TRBV20-1 to TRBJ2-7; no clear D gene. CDR1 and CDR2 (germline): DFQATT, SNEGSKA (reference sequence). This CDR3 is built from 10 residues. With 1 base removed from V and 3 bases from J, the gap between germline ends came to 1 base. The CDR3 protein is CSARGYEQYF. For the CDR3, the DNA is TGCAGTGCTAGAGGCTACGAGCAGTACTTC.

The chain combines TRBV3-1 with TRBJ2-7; the match to TRBD1 covers 8 bases. Trimming cost V 4 bases and J 5 bases; bases outside gene matches: 7. The CDR3 totals 14 residues. Germline-derived CDR1 and CDR2 are LGHDT and YNNKEL (reference sequence). CDR3 in DNA: TGTGCCAGCAGCCTGGGACAGGCCTCTAACGAGCAGTACTTC. This encodes CASSLGQASNEQYF.

This clonotype was observed a few times. The genes are TRBV4-2 and TRBJ1-2; D is unclear. Germline V gene data show CDR1 as LGHNA and CDR2 as YNFKEQ. The CDR3 runs 13 residues. V was pared by 0 bases and J by 8 bases, with 10 bases between. The DNA of the CDR3 is TGTGCCAGCAGCCAAGATTCCCCAAGGGGCTACACCTTC. Its translation is CASSQDSPRGYTF.

This clonotype was counted only a few times. This chain joins TRBV7-2 and TRBJ2-5; no clear D gene. This CDR3 region has 12 residues. Germline loops: CDR1 SGHTA, CDR2 FQGNSA. Trimming pared 7 bases from V and 2 bases from J, leaving 8 bases between. The CDR3 DNA follows: TGTGCCAGCAACTGGGGTCAAGAGACCCAGTACTTC. It is translated as CASNWGQETQYF.

This rearrangement joins TRBV7-2 to TRBJ2-2; 7 nucleotides match TRBD2. Germline assignment: CDR1 SGHTA and CDR2 FQGNSA. Unmatched junction bases numbered 3, after V lost 2 bases and J lost 3 bases. The CDR3 is made up of 15 amino acids. The CDR3 loop reads CASSLLGRDTGELFF. CDR3 DNA: TGTGCCAGCAGCTTACTGGGGAGGGACACCGGGGAGCTGTTTTTT.

The chain has TRBV20-1 and TRBJ2-3, with 10 positions matching TRBD1. Germline loops: CDR1 DFQATT, CDR2 SNEGSKA (reference sequence). V was pared by 3 bases and J by 6 bases, with 9 bases of the junction left unmatched. This CDR3 contains 15 residues. The CDR3 DNA is TGCAGTGCTAGTGGGGGACAGGGGACAGGGGATACGCAGTATTTT. This gives the protein CSASGGQGTGDTQYF.

Only a few counts were recorded for this clonotype. V usage is TRBV7-9 and J usage is TRBJ2-1; 9 nucleotides line up with TRBD1. J lost 14 bases, V lost 1 base, and 3 bases had no gene match. The CDR3 length is 12 residues. The germline V gene encodes CDR1 SEHNR and CDR2 FQNEAQ (reference sequence). For the CDR3, the DNA is TGTGCCAGCAGCTTAGTAGGACAGGGGAAGTTCTTC. As protein: CASSLVGQGKFF.

The chain couples TRBV11-2 to TRBJ2-3; possibly TRBD2 for D (5 bases). CDR1 is SGHAT, CDR2 FQNNGV, per germline. Trimming shortened V by 1 base and J by 3 bases, and 17 bases separated the two germline ends. CDR3 length: 17 amino acids. The CDR3 protein is CASSLGWRRSSTDTQYF. The CDR3 region has the DNA TGTGCCAGCAGCTTAGGGTGGAGGAGATCGTCTACAGATACGCAGTATTTT.

This clonotype was seen a few times. This chain connects TRBV10-3 to TRBJ1-4, with TRBD1 identical over 9 bases. J gave up 3 bases and V 5 bases, and 7 bases lay outside the gene matches. Germline CDR1 ENHRY, CDR2 SYGVKD. The CDR3 covers 16 residues. Here the CDR3 DNA reads TGTGCCATCAGTAGGGAACAGGGGGCCGCTAATGAAAAACTGTTTTTT. This codes for CAISREQGAANEKLFF.

The chain is built from TRBV12-3 or TRBV12-4 and TRBJ2-7; D possibly uses TRBD1 or TRBD2 (5 bases each). The CDR3 consists of 14 residues. Trimming stripped 6 bases from V and 0 bases from J, with 12 bases between. As DNA, the CDR3 is TGTGCCAGCAGGGGGGAGTTGAGCTCCTACGAGCAGTACTTC. It translates to CASRGELSSYEQYF.

The CDR3 sequence is CASSAPSAPRGTQYF. CDR3 sequence (DNA): TGTGCCAGCAGTGCCCCGTCGGCCCCCCGGGGGACCCAGTACTTC. V gene TRBV6-8 combines with J gene TRBJ2-5; D is perhaps TRBD2 (5 bases). Trimming cost V 5 bases and J 7 bases, with 20 bases left between them. This CDR3 comprises 15 residues. Germline CDR1 is MNHGY and CDR2 is SAAAGT.

In its sample, this clonotype was seen a few times. V usage is TRBV27 and J usage is TRBJ2-7; 7 bases match TRBD1. Trimming at V came to 6 bases and at J to 5 bases, leaving 13 bases not matched to a gene. Germline assignment: CDR1 MNHEY and CDR2 SMNVEV (reference sequence). The CDR3 extends over 15 amino acids. Here the CDR3 DNA reads TGTGCCAGCAGGCTCCGGAATGCACAGGGGAACGAGCAGTACTTC. Amino acid sequence: CASRLRNAQGNEQYF.

This clonotype has only one observation. This chain connects TRBV5-1 to TRBJ1-6; D call uncertain. The V end was cut by 2 bases, the J end by 0 bases, with 12 bases between. Germline V CDR1 and CDR2: SGHRS, YFSETQ. CDR3 size: 17 residues. As DNA, the CDR3 is TGCGCCAGCAGCTTTTTTCGCGAAGACTCCTATAATTCACCCCTCCACTTT. Protein sequence: CASSFFREDSYNSPLHF. Filled out from reference TRBV5-1 and TRBJ1-6, the complete variable domain reads KAGVTQTPRYLIKTRGQQVTLSCSPISGHRSVSWYQQTPGQGLQFLFEYFSETQRNKGNFPGRFSGRQFSNSRSEMNVSTLELGDSALYLCASSFFREDSYNSPLHFGNGTRLTVT.

This clonotype has a handful of counts. The rearrangement joins TRBV12-5 to TRBJ2-3; no reliable D call. The V end was cut by 5 bases, the J end by 0 bases, with 15 bases between. CDR3 size: 16 residues. CDR1 and CDR2 from the germline V gene are LGHNT and FRNRAP. Here the CDR3 DNA reads TGTGCTAGTGGTCTCTTTGTGCGAACTAGCACAGATACGCAGTATTTT. Protein: CASGLFVRTSTDTQYF.

The table lists this clonotype with many counts. The J gene is TRBJ2-2, the V gene TRBV7-2, with D perhaps TRBD1 (8 bases). V was cut by 1 base and J by 6 bases, with 21 bases left in between. CDR1 is SGHTA and CDR2 is FQGNSA in the germline V gene. This CDR3 spans 18 amino acids. CDR3 nucleotide sequence: TGTGCCAGCAGCTTAGTGAGGACAGGGCGGGGGAATGCCGGGGAGCTGTTTTTT. It encodes CASSLVRTGRGNAGELFF.

A few counts support this clonotype. The chain links TRBV11-2 to TRBJ1-1, with D unresolved. Trimming removed 1 base from V and 7 bases from J, with 13 bases in between. The germline CDR1 and CDR2 sequences are SGHAT and FQNNGV. The CDR3 has 14 residues. The CDR3, as DNA: TGTGCCAGCAGCTTAGCTGGTCTACAGTTTGAAGCTTTCTTT. Its translation: CASSLAGLQFEAFF.

This clonotype came up a few times. The gene calls are TRBV4-1 and TRBJ2-3, with a tentative D call TRBD2 (5 bases). Trimming took off 5 bases at V and 0 bases at J, with 12 bases between the two ends. Germline assignment: CDR1 MGHRA and CDR2 YSYEKL. This CDR3 is 15 amino acids long. CDR3 in amino acids: CASSAERTSTDTQYF. In DNA form, the CDR3 reads TGCGCCAGCAGCGCTGAGCGGACTAGCACAGATACGCAGTATTTT.

The genes are TRBV20-1 and TRBJ2-7, with 16 bases identical to TRBD2. The V segment lost 3 bases and the J segment 1 base; nucleotides outside the gene matches: 15. Germline V gives CDR1 DFQATT, CDR2 SNEGSKA (reference sequence). The CDR3 length is 20 residues. The CDR3 region has the DNA TGCAGTGCTAGCCCTCATCCGGGACTAGCGGGAGGGCCTCAATCCTACGAGCAGTACTTC. Residues: CSASPHPGLAGGPQSYEQYF.

This clonotype was picked up a small number of times. The genes are TRBV5-5 and TRBJ2-1; D unclear. Germline assignment: CDR1 SGHKS and CDR2 YYEKEE (reference sequence). This CDR3 is 16 amino acids long. With 7 bases removed from V and 0 bases from J, the gap between germline ends came to 17 bases. CDR3 sequence reads: CASRIQSTGSYNEQFF. Here the CDR3 DNA reads TGTGCCAGCCGGATACAATCGACTGGCTCCTACAATGAGCAGTTCTTC.

The chain links TRBV20-1 to TRBJ2-3; the match to TRBD1 covers 7 bases. V shed 5 bases and J 2 bases; nucleotides not matched to a gene: 10. The CDR3 contains 15 residues. Germline V CDR1 and CDR2: DFQATT, SNEGSKA (reference sequence). In nucleotides, the CDR3 is TGCAGTGCTCCTCCCCGGGACAGACCCACAGATACGCAGTATTTT. Translated: CSAPPRDRPTDTQYF.

This clonotype was detected a few times. The gene calls are TRBV27 and TRBJ2-1, with D tentatively TRBD2 (6 bases). The germline CDR1 and CDR2 sequences are MNHEY and SMNVEV (reference sequence). CDR3 length equals 14 residues. The V and J ends lost 10 bases and 3 bases respectively, with 16 bases between them. CDR3: CATSRDSYYNEQFF. The DNA for the CDR3 is TGTGCCACCTCCAGGGACTCCTACTACAATGAGCAGTTCTTC.

This rearrangement joins TRBV6-1 to TRBJ2-3; D remains unclear. Germline V lookup: CDR1 MNHNS, CDR2 SASEGT. The CDR3 covers 14 residues. Trimming took off 8 bases at V and 0 bases at J, with 12 bases between the two ends. Here the CDR3 DNA reads TGTGCCAGCCGAAGCGATCCTAGCACAGATACGCAGTATTTT. As protein: CASRSDPSTDTQYF.

This clonotype was seen more than once but under ten times. The DNA of the CDR3 is TGTGCCAGCAGTTTAGGCTGGACAGGGAACAATGAGCAGTTCTTC. Its translation is CASSLGWTGNNEQFF. The V gene is TRBV27, the J gene TRBJ2-1, with 8 bases matching TRBD1. Germline CDR1 is MNHEY and CDR2 is SMNVEV (reference sequence). CDR3 length: 15 amino acids. The V gene end was trimmed by 2 bases and the J gene end by 5 bases; junction bases not matched to a gene: 5.

The chain couples TRBV6-6 to TRBJ2-7, with 12 nucleotides matching TRBD1. The length of the CDR3 is 14 residues. Germline trimming cut 6 bases from V and 5 bases from J; bases unmatched to any gene: 5. The germline CDR1 and CDR2 sequences are MNHNY and SVGAGI (reference sequence). The CDR3 sequence: CASRSGQGANEQYF. The CDR3 DNA reads as TGTGCCAGCAGATCGGGACAGGGGGCCAACGAGCAGTACTTC.

The rearrangement links TRBV12-3 or TRBV12-4 to TRBJ1-1; 8 positions agree with TRBD1. V trimming: 5 bases; J trimming: 5 bases; junction bases outside the gene matches: 7. This CDR3 is 14 amino acids long. This CDR3 is CASSDENRGTEAFF. The CDR3 DNA reads as TGTGCCAGCAGTGACGAGAACAGGGGGACTGAAGCTTTCTTT.

The chain couples TRBV12-3 or TRBV12-4 to TRBJ1-5; a possible D gene is TRBD1 (5 bases). This CDR3 has 16 residues. V was trimmed by 0 bases and J by 5 bases, leaving 14 bases between them. CDR3: CASSLAGENMYQPQHF. For the CDR3, the DNA is TGTGCCAGCAGTTTAGCGGGGGAAAACATGTATCAGCCCCAGCATTTT.